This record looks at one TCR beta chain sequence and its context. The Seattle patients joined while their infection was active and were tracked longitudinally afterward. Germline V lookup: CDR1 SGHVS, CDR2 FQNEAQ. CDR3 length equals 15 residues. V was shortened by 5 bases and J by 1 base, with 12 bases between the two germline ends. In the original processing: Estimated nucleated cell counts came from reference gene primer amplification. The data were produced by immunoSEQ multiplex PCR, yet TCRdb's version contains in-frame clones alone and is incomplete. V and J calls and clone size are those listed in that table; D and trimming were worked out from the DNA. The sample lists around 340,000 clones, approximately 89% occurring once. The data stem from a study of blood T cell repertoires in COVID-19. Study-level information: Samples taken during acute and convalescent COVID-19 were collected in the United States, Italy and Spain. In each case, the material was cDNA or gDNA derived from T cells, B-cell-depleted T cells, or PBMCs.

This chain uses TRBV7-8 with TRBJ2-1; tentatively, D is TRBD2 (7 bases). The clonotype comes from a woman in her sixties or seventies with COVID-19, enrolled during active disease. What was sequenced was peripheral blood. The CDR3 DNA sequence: TGTGCCAGCAGCCGCCGGGGGGCTTCCTACAATGAGCAGTTCTTC. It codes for CASSRRGASYNEQFF.